This T cell receptor beta chain is from a study of blood T cell repertoires in COVID-19. Study in general: Samples taken during acute and convalescent COVID-19 were collected in the United States, Italy and Spain.

In the original analysis: Amplification of reference gene primers provided the estimated nucleated cell counts. Only in-frame clones appear in the TCRdb table, and some are missing; sequencing was by immunoSEQ multiplex PCR. Clone size and the V and J calls come from that table; the DNA yielded D and trimming. The table has 200,000 to 250,000 clones, around nine tenths seen once. CDR1 SGHTA and CDR2 FQGNSA come from the germline V gene. CDR3 size: 14 residues. Trimming cost V 1 base and J 5 bases, with 11 bases left between them. Sample: peripheral blood. The sequence was collected from a woman in her sixties or seventies with acute or convalescent COVID-19. V gene TRBV7-2 combines with J gene TRBJ2-5, with TRBD2 as a possible D gene (6 bases). The CDR3 DNA sequence: TGTGCCAGCAGCTTAGGAATAGGAGGGGAGACCCAGTACTTC. It encodes CASSLGIGGETQYF. Supplemented by reference TRBV7-2 and TRBJ2-5, the full variable domain reads GAGVSQSPSNKVTEKGKDVELRCDPISGHTALYWYRQSLGQGLEFLIYFQGNSAPDKSGLPSDRFSAERTGGSVSTLTIQRTQQEDSAVYLCASSLGIGGETQYFGPGTRLLVL.